This T cell receptor (beta chain) was found in a study of cytomegalovirus exposure and HLA in healthy donors. Study-level results: Among the most significant clusters, several appeared linked to common viral pathogens in a later analysis. Using the classifier, cytomegalovirus status was reportedly diagnosed with high specificity and sensitivity. Sequencing likely generated an artifact that appeared as a cluster of highly shared sequence variants. Among CMV-associated TCR beta chains, most appeared HLA-restricted in a later analysis.

The CDR3 consists of 12 residues. V was clipped by 6 bases and J by 6 bases, with 13 bases between them. Germline V gene data show CDR1 as SGHTS and CDR2 as YDEGEE. This clone was recorded a few times. The target antigen is unknown. Primers for the PCR totalled 60 Vbeta and 13 Jbeta. Some clones are missing from TCRdb's copy, which holds only in-frame ones; the method was immunoSEQ multiplex PCR. The data hold approximately 100,000 clones, with over 60% observed a single time. The V gene is TRBV5-8, the J gene TRBJ2-7, with D perhaps TRBD1 (6 bases). Sequencing used PBMCs. The TCR originated in a man in his sixties in good health and CMV-seropositive. CDR3 DNA sequence: TGTGCCAGCACCCAGGACAGTACCGAGCAGTACTTC. It codes for CASTQDSTEQYF.